This passage covers 31 T cell receptor beta chains from one sample sequenced in a study of shared clonotypes between healthy human individuals. Sequencing used immunoSEQ multiplex PCR; TCRdb keeps in-frame clones, though not all of them. The sample lists roughly 1.4 million clones, just under 99% seen once, with roughly 0.36% in the top ten. The sample comprised naive CD4+ T cells sorted from blood. Subset in this sample: CD45RA+ positively selected. Every receptor here comes from a man aged 30 to 45 in good health.

The genes are TRBV7-2 and TRBJ2-1, with D unclear. The CDR3 covers 15 residues. Germline-derived CDR1 and CDR2 are SGHTA and FQGNSA. Trimming took 5 bases from V and 3 from J, leaving 14 bases between them. CDR3 in DNA: TGTGCCAGCAGCCCTCCTGGTCCCGGCTACAATGAGCAGTTCTTC. Protein: CASSPPGPGYNEQFF.

The chain's CDR3 is CASSPTDRSRGYTF. The CDR3 DNA follows: TGTGCCAGCTCACCAACGGACAGGTCCCGGGGCTACACCTTC. V gene TRBV18 combines with J gene TRBJ1-2, with 7 nucleotides matching TRBD1. The length of the CDR3 is 14 residues. CDR1 is KGHSH and CDR2 is LQKENI in the germline V gene. V shed 2 bases and J 8 bases; nucleotides not matched to a gene: 8.

The rearrangement links TRBV5-4 to TRBJ2-7; 11 bases fit TRBD2. The V gene end was trimmed by 1 base and the J gene end by 6 bases; junction bases not matched to a gene: 6. The CDR3 spans 15 residues. CDR1 is SGHNT, CDR2 YYREEE, per germline (reference sequence). CDR3: CASSLSRLAGSEQYF. The CDR3 nucleotides read TGTGCCAGCAGCTTGTCGAGACTAGCGGGGTCCGAGCAGTACTTC.

The chain recombines TRBV12-1 with TRBJ2-3; the table's D gene call, TRBD2, was not cross checked with the DNA. TRBV12-1 is described as a pseudogene. This CDR3 comprises 16 residues. CDR3: CASSFTASGRKDTQYF. In DNA form, the CDR3 reads TGTGCCAGCAGCTTTACGGCTAGCGGGAGAAAGGATACGCAGTATTTT.

V usage is TRBV7-9 and J usage is TRBJ2-2; D is perhaps TRBD1 (5 bases). V lost 2 bases and J lost 4, with 14 bases in between. Germline lookup yields CDR1 SEHNR and CDR2 FQNEAQ (reference sequence). CDR3 length equals 16 residues. CDR3 sequence reads: CASSLFREKGTGELFF. DNA for the CDR3: TGTGCCAGCAGCTTATTCAGGGAAAAAGGCACCGGGGAGCTGTTTTTT.

J is TRBJ2-7 and V is TRBV19; D gene uncertain. Deletions cut 1 base from V and 3 bases from J, with 7 bases between. The CDR3 spans 13 residues. Germline CDR1 and CDR2: LNHDA and SQIVND (reference sequence). CDR3 protein: CASSIAAVYEQYF. The DNA of the CDR3 is TGTGCCAGTAGTATAGCTGCCGTCTACGAGCAGTACTTC.

The rearrangement joins TRBV29-1 to TRBJ1-1; maybe TRBD1 (5 bases). The CDR3 sequence is 13 residues long. The germline V gene encodes CDR1 SQVTM and CDR2 ANQGSEA. V lost 4 bases and J 4 bases, leaving 13 bases between the germline ends. The DNA of the CDR3 is TGCAGCGTTGCCCAACTGGGGGGCACTGAAGCTTTCTTT. This gives the protein CSVAQLGGTEAFF.

V and J are TRBV7-3 and TRBJ2-3, with D hard to call. Trimming took off 2 bases at V and 3 bases at J, with 9 bases between the two ends. The germline V gene has CDR1 SGHTA and CDR2 FQGTGA. This CDR3 is built from 14 residues. The CDR3: CASSLLQNTDTQYF. As DNA, the CDR3 is TGTGCCAGCAGCTTATTACAGAATACAGATACGCAGTATTTT.

The chain is built from TRBV18 and TRBJ2-7; no reliable D call. Germline CDR1 reads KGHSH; CDR2 reads LQKENI. The CDR3 covers 11 residues. The V end was cut by 3 bases, the J end by 7 bases, with 7 bases between. CDR3: CASSPPREQYF. The CDR3 nucleotides read TGTGCCAGCTCACCGCCTAGGGAGCAGTACTTC.

This chain connects TRBV29-1 to TRBJ1-5, with D possibly being TRBD1 (5 bases). Trimming took off 4 bases at V and 6 bases at J, with 10 bases between the two ends. The CDR3 runs to 12 residues. Looked up from germline, CDR1 is SQVTM and CDR2 is ANQGSEA. The CDR3 sequence is CSVGGGTQPQHF. The CDR3 coding sequence is TGCAGCGTTGGCGGGGGGACTCAGCCCCAGCATTTT.

The chain uses TRBV5-1 and TRBJ2-5; 12 bases align to TRBD2. Germline CDR1 reads SGHRS; CDR2 reads YFSETQ. The V gene end was trimmed by 3 bases and the J gene end by 4 bases; junction bases not matched to a gene: 4. The CDR3 runs 15 residues. Written as DNA, the CDR3 is TGCGCCAGCAGCTCGTGGACTAGCGGGACAGAGACCCAGTACTTC. Its translation is CASSSWTSGTETQYF.

The chain has TRBV25-1 and TRBJ2-1, with 12 bases lining up with TRBD2. V shed 2 bases and J 6 bases; nucleotides not matched to a gene: 5. The CDR3 spans 16 residues. Germline V lookup: CDR1 MGHDK, CDR2 SYGVNS. This chain's CDR3 is CASSELAGGQLNEQFF. The CDR3 region has the DNA TGTGCCAGCAGTGAACTAGCGGGAGGGCAACTCAATGAGCAGTTCTTC.

This chain links TRBV6-1 with TRBJ2-1; the D is unclear. Germline CDR1 MNHNS, CDR2 SASEGT. The CDR3 runs 11 residues. The V end was cut by 6 bases, the J end by 4 bases, with 4 bases between. The DNA for the CDR3 is TGTGCCAGCAGAGGTTACAATGAGCAGTTCTTC. Amino acids: CASRGYNEQFF.

The chain couples TRBV2 to TRBJ2-1; the match to TRBD2 covers 12 bases. CDR1 and CDR2 (germline): SNHLY, FYNNEI. This CDR3 region has 16 residues. J was trimmed by 4 bases and V by 6 bases; bases with no gene match: 7. As DNA, the CDR3 is TGTGCCAGCAGAGATGCTAGCGGGAGGGGATACAATGAGCAGTTCTTC. It encodes CASRDASGRGYNEQFF.

J is TRBJ2-3 and V is TRBV11-2, with 9 bases lining up with TRBD2. Germline CDR1 reads SGHAT; CDR2 reads FQNNGV. J gave up 5 bases and V 0 bases, and 9 bases lay outside the gene matches. This CDR3 contains 17 residues. The CDR3 sequence is CASSLEIRGRGLDTQYF. As DNA, the CDR3 is TGTGCCAGCAGCTTAGAGATCCGCGGGAGGGGCCTAGATACGCAGTATTTT.

The V and J genes are TRBV6-1 and TRBJ1-1; D might be TRBD1 (5 bases). The CDR3 extends over 11 amino acids. V lost 8 bases, J lost 1 base, and 5 bases lay in between. Per the germline V gene, CDR1 is MNHNS and CDR2 is SASEGT. The CDR3 loop is CASDRNTEAFF. The CDR3, as DNA: TGTGCCAGCGACAGGAACACTGAAGCTTTCTTT.

J is TRBJ2-2 and V is TRBV7-9; TRBD1 or TRBD2 may be the D gene (5 bases each). Trimming pared 8 bases from V and 2 bases from J, leaving 18 bases between. There are 16 residues in the CDR3. Germline CDR1 SEHNR, CDR2 FQNEAQ (reference sequence). CDR3 loop: CASENQGPINTGELFF. The CDR3, as DNA: TGTGCCAGCGAGAATCAGGGACCCATTAACACCGGGGAGCTGTTTTTT. The full variable domain, its missing parts supplied by reference TRBV7-9 and TRBJ2-2, is DTGVSQNPRHKITKRGQNVTFRCDPISEHNRLYWYRQTLGQGPEFLTYFQNEAQLEKSRLLSDRFSAERPKGSFSTLEIQRTEQGDSAMYLCASENQGPINTGELFFGEGSRLTVL.

V gene TRBV28 combines with J gene TRBJ1-5; 8 nucleotides line up with TRBD1. The length of the CDR3 is 13 residues. Germline CDR1 reads MDHEN; CDR2 reads SYDVKM. J was trimmed by 6 bases and V by 6 bases; bases with no gene match: 4. Here the CDR3 DNA reads TGTGCCAGCAGGCCAGGGGGCAGTCAGCCCCAGCATTTT. Protein product: CASRPGGSQPQHF.

The chain joins TRBV5-4 to TRBJ2-5; D ambiguous. V gave up 2 bases and J gave up 2 bases, with 10 bases separating them. Germline V gene data show CDR1 as SGHNT and CDR2 as YYREEE (reference sequence). This CDR3 has 14 amino acids. CDR3 DNA: TGTGCCAGCAGCTTTTCGACGGAACAAGAGACCCAGTACTTC. Protein: CASSFSTEQETQYF.

V gene TRBV4-3 combines with J gene TRBJ2-1; 8 positions agree with TRBD2. Looked up from germline, CDR1 is LGHNA and CDR2 is YSLEER. V shed 0 bases and J 4 bases; nucleotides not matched to a gene: 8. This CDR3 is 17 amino acids long. The CDR3 loop is CASSQEARTSGYNEQFF. CDR3 DNA sequence: TGCGCCAGCAGCCAAGAGGCGCGCACTAGCGGTTACAATGAGCAGTTCTTC.

The V call is TRBV11-2, the J call TRBJ2-7; 10 bases fit TRBD2. The CDR3 has 16 residues. V trimming: 0 bases; J trimming: 3 bases; junction bases outside the gene matches: 5. CDR1 and CDR2 (germline): SGHAT, FQNNGV. DNA for the CDR3: TGTGCCAGCAGCTTAGAACCCCCTAGCGGGGGCTACGAGCAGTACTTC. Translating it yields CASSLEPPSGGYEQYF.

The rearrangement uses TRBV4-1 and TRBJ1-5; D remains unclear. The CDR3 contains 14 residues. Per germline, CDR1 MGHRA and CDR2 YSYEKL. Deletions cut 3 bases from V and 7 bases from J, with 13 bases between. Here the CDR3 reads CASSQGIDGQPQHF. DNA of the CDR3: TGCGCCAGCAGCCAGGGAATCGACGGGCAGCCCCAGCATTTT.

The rearrangement joins TRBV5-6 to TRBJ1-5, with 8 bases that match TRBD1. The germline V gene encodes CDR1 SGHDT and CDR2 YYEEEE. V dropped 0 bases and J dropped 9; count of bases not matched to a gene: 5. The CDR3 is 14 amino acids. The CDR3 loop is CASSLGQGYPPQHF. The CDR3 region has the DNA TGTGCCAGCAGCTTGGGACAGGGGTATCCGCCCCAGCATTTT.

This clone was recorded once. V is TRBV29-1 and J is TRBJ2-7; D unresolved. With 4 bases removed from V and 2 bases from J, the gap between germline ends came to 12 bases. The CDR3 is made up of 13 amino acids. The germline V gene encodes CDR1 SQVTM and CDR2 ANQGSEA. The CDR3: CSVGGDGTYEQYF. CDR3 nucleotides: TGCAGCGTTGGTGGGGATGGTACCTACGAGCAGTACTTC.

This chain connects TRBV19 to TRBJ1-1; D not resolved. This CDR3 has 13 amino acids. Trimming removed 10 bases at V and 0 bases at J, with 12 bases between. The germline V gene encodes CDR1 LNHDA and CDR2 SQIVND (reference sequence). The CDR3 DNA sequence: TGTGCCACCGGGCGGGCTGTGAACACTGAAGCTTTCTTT. Its translation: CATGRAVNTEAFF.

For this clone: Other DNA sequences within the sample encode an identical CDR3. This chain joins TRBV12-5 and TRBJ1-1; weak D call: TRBD1 (6 bases). CDR3 length: 13 amino acids. V lost 6 bases, J lost 4 bases, and 12 bases lay in between. The germline gives CDR1 LGHNT, CDR2 FRNRAP. The CDR3 is CASGLQGGTEAFF. CDR3 nucleotide sequence: TGTGCTAGTGGGCTACAAGGGGGCACTGAAGCTTTCTTT.

The V gene is TRBV19, the J gene TRBJ2-6; unclear D gene. Germline-derived CDR1 and CDR2 are LNHDA and SQIVND (reference sequence). The CDR3 extends over 13 amino acids. Trimming stripped 10 bases from V and 12 bases from J, with 19 bases between. The CDR3 coding sequence is TGTGCCACCAGGTTTAATTCACGCGGCGTCCTGACTTTC. This gives the protein CATRFNSRGVLTF.

DNA for the CDR3: TGCGCCAGCAGCCATTCGAGACTAGCGATCCCCACCGGGGAGCTGTTTTTT. This gives the protein CASSHSRLAIPTGELFF. The chain links TRBV4-1 to TRBJ2-2; 8 nucleotides agree with TRBD2. The CDR3 is 17 residues long. The germline CDR1 and CDR2 sequences are MGHRA and YSYEKL. V shed 3 bases, J shed 4 bases, and the junction held 10 bases outside the gene matches.

The rearrangement uses TRBV19 and TRBJ2-3; D is possibly TRBD1 or TRBD2 (5 bases each). The CDR3 extends over 13 amino acids. Germline CDR1 and CDR2: LNHDA and SQIVND (reference sequence). V lost 6 bases, J lost 3 bases, and 10 bases lay in between. In nucleotides, the CDR3 is TGTGCCAGTAGCGGGACGGTGACAGATACGCAGTATTTT. It encodes CASSGTVTDTQYF.

The chain recombines TRBV6-4 with TRBJ2-1; D not certain. CDR1 and CDR2 (germline): MRHNA, SNTAGT. V dropped 3 bases and J dropped 0 bases, with 12 bases sitting between them. This CDR3 is 16 amino acids long. The CDR3 loop is CASSEIFKSSYNEQFF. The DNA of the CDR3 is TGTGCCAGCAGTGAAATCTTTAAGAGCTCCTACAATGAGCAGTTCTTC.

The chain combines TRBV6-6 with TRBJ2-1, with D perhaps TRBD2 (7 bases). V dropped 6 bases and J dropped 7 bases, with 16 bases sitting between them. Germline-derived CDR1 and CDR2 are MNHNY and SVGAGI (reference sequence). This CDR3 comprises 14 residues. The CDR3 region is CASSRGGSTNEQFF. The CDR3 coding sequence is TGTGCCAGCAGCAGGGGCGGGAGTACAAATGAGCAGTTCTTC.